Sequencing of this T cell receptor (beta chain) was carried out in a study of tumor-infiltrating lymphocytes in primary liver carcinoma. At the level of the study: The yield of productive TCRbeta reads per sample was roughly 3.5 to 7.13 million and was similar across tissue types. Study findings and constraints: Tumor-adjacent and tumor-blood pairs shared less of their repertoires than tumor region pairs shared.

The source of the blood RNA was unsorted whole blood, and germline DNA was extracted as well. Chronic HBV infection was present in the patients, who were treatment-naive. In advance of surgery, 3 to 4.5 milliliters of peripheral blood were collected. This clonotype occurred a few times. What it recognizes is unknown. Trimming took 5 bases from V and 3 from J; bases not matched to a gene: 4. CDR3 length: 15 amino acids. Germline values: CDR1 MDHEN, CDR2 SYDVKM. Total RNA amounting to about 520 ng was the source from which TCR beta cDNA was made with a constant-region primer. TCR beta libraries came from three nested multiplex PCR rounds using slightly modified ARM-PCR. It was with TRBV1-TRBV30 forward primers and a C-beta reverse primer that the first two PCR rounds were run, at approximately 9 cycles each. TCRdb re-derived calls from the multiplex PCR reads in MiXCR, one entry per CDR3 protein. This table holds 300,000 to 350,000 distinct CDR3 sequences, almost 65% found once.

The sequencing input was peripheral blood. The receptor's source is a man aged 40-50 years with primary liver carcinoma and hepatitis B virus infection. The chain carries TRBV28 and TRBJ2-1, with 10 bases identical to TRBD2. Here the CDR3 reads CASSALAGFYNEQFF. In DNA form, the CDR3 reads TGTGCCAGCAGTGCACTAGCGGGGTTCTACAATGAGCAGTTCTTC.